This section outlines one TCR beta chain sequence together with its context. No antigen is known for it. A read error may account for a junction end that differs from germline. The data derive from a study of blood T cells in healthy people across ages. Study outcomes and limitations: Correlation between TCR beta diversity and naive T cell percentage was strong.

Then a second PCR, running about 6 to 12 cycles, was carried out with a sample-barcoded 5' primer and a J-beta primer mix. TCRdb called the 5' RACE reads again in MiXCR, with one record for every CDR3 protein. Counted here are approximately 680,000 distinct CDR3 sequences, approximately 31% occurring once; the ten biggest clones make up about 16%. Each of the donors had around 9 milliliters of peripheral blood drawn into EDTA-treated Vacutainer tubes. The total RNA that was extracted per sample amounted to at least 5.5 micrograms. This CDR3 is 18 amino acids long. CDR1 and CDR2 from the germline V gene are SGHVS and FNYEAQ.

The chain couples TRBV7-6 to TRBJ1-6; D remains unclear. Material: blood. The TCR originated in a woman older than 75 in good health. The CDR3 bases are TGTGCCAGTAGCTTAGGAACCGGGCTTTCTCCTATAAGTTCACCCCTCCACTTT. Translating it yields CASSLGTGLSPISSPLHF.